This is a list of T cell receptor beta chains from one sample in a study of radiotherapy plus CTLA-4 blockade in lung cancer. The protocol was immunoSEQ multiplex PCR, while the TCRdb copy is restricted to in-frame clones and leaves out a portion. This sample has tens of thousands of clones, with approximately 78% found just once. The specimen comprised peripheral blood, sampled from a patient treated with radiotherapy plus ipilimumab. The source is a human donor with non-small cell lung cancer who had a complete response to radiotherapy plus ipilimumab. Each CDR3 is given with its conserved first and last residue. The D gene is left open where the match is weak. Size is stated for part of the rows, as once, few or many counts, or as a class when the clone is expanded.

-	TRBV6-6	TRBJ2-3	-	TGTGCCAGCAGTTACTCGGAGGGCTCAGATACGCAGTATTTT	CASSYSEGSDTQYF
-	TRBV19	TRBJ2-5	-	TGTGCCAGTAGTATAGTTGCAGGAAGCGAGACCCAGTACTTC	CASSIVAGSETQYF
-	TRBV11-2	TRBJ2-1	-	TGTGCCAGCAGCTTAGTTGGGATTATTTACAATGAGCAGTTCTTC	CASSLVGIIYNEQFF
TRBD1	TRBV27	TRBJ1-1	-	TGTGCCAGCAGTTCCAGACAGGGGGTACTACTCCGAGGAGCTTTCTTT	CASSSRQGVLLRGAFF
TRBD2	TRBV9	TRBJ2-5	-	TGTGCCAGCAGCGTAGGGAAGTGGCGGGGGAACCAAGAGACCCAGTACTTC	CASSVGKWRGNQETQYF
-	TRBV30	TRBJ1-2	few	TGTGCCTGGAGTGTAAGGCGGGGTGAGGGGGGCTACACCTTC	CAWSVRRGEGGYTF
TRBD1	TRBV7-2	TRBJ1-2	few	TGTGCCAGCAGCTTAGCCCGAGGGACAGAACGGAACTATGGCTACACCTTC	CASSLARGTERNYGYTF
TRBD1	TRBV5-4	TRBJ1-4	-	TGTGCCAGCAGCTTGGGGGGACAGGGCAGGATTGAAAAACTGTTTTTT	CASSLGGQGRIEKLFF
TRBD1	TRBV9	TRBJ1-4	-	TGTGCCAGCAGTTCGCAGACAGGGCAAGGGGAAAAACTGTTTTTT	CASSSQTGQGEKLFF
-	TRBV7-2	TRBJ1-3	-	TGTGCCAGCAGCTTAATGGGGAGCTCTGGAAACACCATATATTTT	CASSLMGSSGNTIYF
TRBD1	TRBV2	TRBJ2-5	-	TGTGCCAGCAACCGGGACAGGGCCGAGACCCAGTACTTC	CASNRDRAETQYF
-	TRBV7-2	TRBJ1-2	-	TGTGCCAGCAGCTTAGTCGATTACAGCAATGGCTACACCTTC	CASSLVDYSNGYTF
TRBD1	TRBV7-8	TRBJ2-1	few	TGTGCCAGCAGCGCCAGGACAGGTCGGGTCTACAATGAGCAGTTCTTC	CASSARTGRVYNEQFF
-	TRBV19	TRBJ2-3	-	TGTGCCAGTAGTCCCGGGGCCAGCACAGATACGCAGTATTTT	CASSPGASTDTQYF
TRBD1	TRBV6-5	TRBJ1-6	-	TGTGCCAGCAGCCACGACAGGGAAAATTCACCCCTCCACTTT	CASSHDRENSPLHF
-	TRBV7-9	TRBJ2-1	-	TGTGCCAGCACGGGGTCTACATCCTACAATGAGCAGTTCTTC	CASTGSTSYNEQFF
-	TRBV6-1	TRBJ1-1	-	TGTGCCAGCGTGAACACTGAAGCTTTCTTT	CASVNTEAFF
-	TRBV11-2	TRBJ1-2	-	TGTGCCAGCAGCTTGGCATTTGGCTACACCTTC	CASSLAFGYTF
-	TRBV6-5	TRBJ2-1	-	TGTGCCAGCAGTGACCCTCGGACACCAGCAGGGCAGTTCTTC	CASSDPRTPAGQFF
-	TRBV6-6	TRBJ2-5	-	TGTGCCAGCAGCCTCGCGGGCACCCAGTACTTC	CASSLAGTQYF
TRBD2	TRBV14	TRBJ2-4	-	TGTGCCAGCAGCCAAGGGTTCGGGACGGGGAGGGAAAACATTCAGTACTTC	CASSQGFGTGRENIQYF
TRBD1	TRBV6-6	TRBJ1-5	-	TGTGCCAGCACCGGGACAGTTCACAATCAGCCCCAGCATTTT	CASTGTVHNQPQHF
-	TRBV6-1	TRBJ1-2	-	TGTGCCAGCAGTCCGGCCTTGATGGGTAACTATGGCTACACCTTC	CASSPALMGNYGYTF
-	TRBV19	TRBJ1-1	-	TGTGCCAGTAGGCTACGAGGGGATGGTCTGGGCGCTTTCTTT	CASRLRGDGLGAFF
-	TRBV7-9	TRBJ2-5	-	TGTGCCAGCAGCTTAGCGGCGGGGTCCCAAGAGACCCAGTACTTC	CASSLAAGSQETQYF
TRBD1	TRBV14	TRBJ1-3	few	TGTGCCAGCAGCTTCCTCGGGACAGTCCCCTCTGGAAACACCATATATTTT	CASSFLGTVPSGNTIYF
TRBD2	TRBV5-1	TRBJ2-1	-	TGCGCCAGCAGCTACTCTAGCGGGGCCAATGAGCAGTTCTTC	CASSYSSGANEQFF
-	TRBV10-3	TRBJ1-2	once	TGTGCCATCAGTGAAATCCAGGGGTGGGGCTACACCTTC	CAISEIQGWGYTF
TRBD1	TRBV4-3	TRBJ1-2	few	TGCGCCAGCAGCAAACAGGGGGCTTCTTTCGGCTACACCTTC	CASSKQGASFGYTF
TRBD1	TRBV5-1	TRBJ2-3	-	TGCGCCAGCAGCCAGTCCGTTAGGACAGGGGGCGCAGATACGCAGTATTTT	CASSQSVRTGGADTQYF
TRBD2	TRBV18	TRBJ2-1	-	TGTGCCAGCTCTTTTAGCGGGGGGCCTAACAATGAGCAGTTCTTC	CASSFSGGPNNEQFF
TRBD2	TRBV11-2	TRBJ2-1	-	TGTGCCAGCAGCGGGGGACTAGCGGGATACAATGAGCAGTTCTTC	CASSGGLAGYNEQFF
-	TRBV6-5	TRBJ2-3	-	TGTGCCAGCAGTTTATCAGCCCCTGGAGCAGATACGCAGTATTTT	CASSLSAPGADTQYF
-	TRBV9	TRBJ2-5	few	TGTGCCAGCAGCACGGGACGGGTTTACGAGACCCAGTACTTC	CASSTGRVYETQYF
-	TRBV30	TRBJ2-3	-	TGTGCCTGGAGTCGTCCAGATACGCAGTATTTT	CAWSRPDTQYF
TRBD1	TRBV7-2	TRBJ2-5	-	TGTGCCAGCGGCAGGGGGTTGGAGACCCAGTACTTC	CASGRGLETQYF
-	TRBV30	TRBJ1-1	once	TGTGCCTGGAGTCTGGGGAGTGAGGCTTTCTTT	CAWSLGSEAFF
-	TRBV7-9	TRBJ1-3	-	TGTGCCAGCAGCTCCCTGGAAGGGAGTCGGTCGAACACCATATATTTT	CASSSLEGSRSNTIYF
TRBD2	TRBV29-1	TRBJ2-7	few	TGCAGCGTGACGCGGGGGACCGAGCAGTACTTC	CSVTRGTEQYF
-	TRBV6-5	TRBJ2-6	-	TGTGCCAGCAGTTCATACGGGGCCAACGTCCTGACTTTC	CASSSYGANVLTF
-	TRBV14	TRBJ2-1	-	TGTGCCAGCAGCGAAACAGGGAACCATTACAATGAGCAGTTCTTC	CASSETGNHYNEQFF
TRBD2	TRBV10-3	TRBJ2-1	few	TGTGCCATCAGGCCGACTAGCGAGCGATACAATGAGCAGTTCTTC	CAIRPTSERYNEQFF
-	TRBV4-1	TRBJ2-5	-	TGCGCCAGCAGCCAAGTAGGGGGCCAAGAGACCCAGTACTTC	CASSQVGGQETQYF
TRBD1	TRBV6-1	TRBJ2-7	-	TGTGCCAGCAGTTTTGGGACAGCCTACGAGCAGTACTTC	CASSFGTAYEQYF
-	TRBV19	TRBJ1-1	-	TGTGCCAGTAGAACTATCCGCAGGGAAGGCACTGAAGCTTTCTTT	CASRTIRREGTEAFF
-	TRBV21-1	TRBJ1-5	-	TGTGCCAGCAGCCCCTCGGGACAACCCCAGCATTTT	CASSPSGQPQHF
-	TRBV9	TRBJ1-2	-	TGTGCCAGCAGCTCCCAGGTGGGCAGGGACGTTCACTATGGCTACACCTTC	CASSSQVGRDVHYGYTF
-	TRBV4-3	TRBJ1-3	once	TGCGCCAGCAGCCAAGATAGGGCAGCTGGAAACACCATATATTTT	CASSQDRAAGNTIYF
TRBD2	TRBV5-1	TRBJ2-2	-	TGCGCCAGCAGCTCGCAGCGGGGGGGGGCCCCGAACACCGGGGAGCTGTTTTTT	CASSSQRGGAPNTGELFF
-	TRBV10-2	TRBJ2-1	-	TGCGCCAGCAGTGAGGTGGCAGGATGGCAGTTCTTC	CASSEVAGWQFF
-	TRBV7-8	TRBJ2-2	-	TGTGCCAGCAGCTTAATGTGGGAATACGGAACCGGGGAGCTGTTTTTT	CASSLMWEYGTGELFF
-	TRBV30	TRBJ2-7	-	TGTGCCTGGAGTGTCAGGCTGGTCTCCTACGAGCAGTACTTC	CAWSVRLVSYEQYF
TRBD2	TRBV5-4	TRBJ2-1	-	TGTGCCAGCAGCGATGGACTAGCGGGCATCTACAATGAGCAGTTCTTC	CASSDGLAGIYNEQFF
-	TRBV7-9	TRBJ2-2	few	TGTGCCAGCAGCTTACGGTCTAGCAATACCGGGGAGCTGTTTTTT	CASSLRSSNTGELFF
TRBD1	TRBV6-1	TRBJ1-1	-	TGTGCCAGCAGTGAAGTTGGGACAGGGGGTAGTGTCACTGAAGCTTTCTTT	CASSEVGTGGSVTEAFF